Listed below are T cell receptor beta chains from one sample, sequenced in a study of naive and memory T cell subsets. A single record per CDR3 protein comes from TCRdb applying MiXCR to the UMI-ligation and nested PCR reads. This sample yields 150,000 or so distinct CDR3 sequences, of which under 25% are seen a single time; around 0.097% belongs to the top ten. Sequencing used naive CD4+ T cells from blood. Receptors were obtained from a human donor in good health. Each CDR3 is given without its conserved first and last residue.

>TRBJ1-4|TRBV29-1
SARGEKLF
>TRBJ2-3|TRBV6-2/TRBV6-3
ASSYTAGDTDTQY
>TRBJ2-1|TRBV9
ASSVEGTSAYNEQF
>TRBJ2-3|TRBV12-3/TRBV12-4
ASTWDYSTDTQY
>TRBJ2-3|TRBV19
ASSKRSSTDTQY
>TRBJ2-1|TRBV7-2
ASSLFGGTPYNEQF
>TRBJ2-7|TRBV18
ASSPRSSYEQY
>TRBJ2-1|TRBV29-1
SVALLAGVYNEQF
>TRBJ2-2|TRBV6-4
ASSADSTGELF
>TRBJ2-5|TRBV28
AALGADQETQY
>TRBJ1-2|TRBV12-3/TRBV12-4
ASSLTASGYGYT
>TRBJ2-3|TRBV20-1
SASGLFSGTDTQY